This record concerns one T cell receptor beta chain sequence. These data belong to a study of T cell changes during pregnancy in multiple sclerosis. Per the germline V gene, CDR1 is DFQATT and CDR2 is SNEGSKA (reference sequence). The ends were cut back, 0 bases at V and 8 bases at J, with 4 bases in the middle. The CDR3 totals 10 residues. The method was immunoSEQ multiplex PCR; TCRdb's version includes in-frame clones alone and lacks a portion of them. There are about 42,000 clones in the sample; less than 90% occur only once, and 1% to 1.5% lies in the top ten. This clonotype was sampled from a female donor with multiple sclerosis, enrolled in a pregnancy study. The sample consisted of CD4+ T cells from peripheral blood mononuclear cells, taken in the second trimester of pregnancy. The genes are TRBV20-1 and TRBJ2-5; D is unresolved. CDR3 DNA sequence: TGCAGTGCTAGAGATCTTACCCAGTACTTC. It is translated as CSARDLTQYF.